Listed below are T cell receptor beta chains from one sample, sequenced in a study of shared clonotypes between healthy human individuals. This table comes from immunoSEQ multiplex PCR, and its TCRdb copy is limited to in-frame clones, with some not included. There are about 820,000 clones in the sample; nearly 95% occur only once, and about 24% lies in the top ten. The source material was naive CD8+ T cells sorted from blood. Receptors originate from a man under 40 in good health. Both conserved end residues are part of each CDR3. Each record gives: clone size, J gene, V gene, D gene, CDR3 DNA, CDR3 protein. D genes are given only for firm matches. Size tells how often a clone was seen (once, few, many) or the class of an expanded clone, and some rows leave it out.

size: NA
J: TRBJ1-4
V: TRBV9
D: NA
DNA: TGTGCCAGCAGCGTAGAAGCAACCACTAATGAAAAACTGTTTTTT
CDR3: CASSVEATTNEKLFF

size: NA
J: TRBJ1-3
V: TRBV28
D: NA
DNA: TGTGCCAGCAGTTTTAGGCTCTCTGGAAACACCATATATTTT
CDR3: CASSFRLSGNTIYF

size: once
J: TRBJ2-1
V: TRBV19
D: NA
DNA: TGTGCCAGTAGCGGAGAGGGGCGTTACAATGAGCAGTTCTTC
CDR3: CASSGEGRYNEQFF

size: NA
J: TRBJ2-7
V: TRBV6-5
D: TRBD2
DNA: TGTGCCAGCAGTTACGACCGAGGGAGGGTCGACGAGCAGTACTTC
CDR3: CASSYDRGRVDEQYF

size: NA
J: TRBJ2-7
V: TRBV4-3
D: NA
DNA: TGCGCCAGCAGCCACCAACGTGAGGGATTAGCCTCCTACGAGCAGTACTTC
CDR3: CASSHQREGLASYEQYF

size: NA
J: TRBJ1-1
V: TRBV20-1
D: NA
DNA: TGCAGTGCTACAAGGGGCACTGAAGCTTTCTTT
CDR3: CSATRGTEAFF

size: NA
J: TRBJ2-7
V: TRBV18
D: NA
DNA: TGTGCCAGCTCACCGACGGAAGACTACGAGCAGTACTTC
CDR3: CASSPTEDYEQYF

size: NA
J: TRBJ2-7
V: TRBV28
D: NA
DNA: TGTGCCAGCAGTTTATCGGGGAGAGCTTTTGAGCAGTACTTC
CDR3: CASSLSGRAFEQYF

size: NA
J: TRBJ2-1
V: TRBV27
D: TRBD1
DNA: TGTGCCAGCAGTACCCAACAGGGGGCGAAGCCGGGGGCGAATGAGCAGTTCTTC
CDR3: CASSTQQGAKPGANEQFF

size: NA
J: TRBJ2-1
V: TRBV11-2
D: TRBD2
DNA: TGTGCCAGCAGCTTAGGTATATTCGGACTAGCGGGAGGCAATGAGCAGTTCTTC
CDR3: CASSLGIFGLAGGNEQFF

size: NA
J: TRBJ2-7
V: TRBV13
D: TRBD2
DNA: TGTGCCAGCAGCTTTACGGGAGGGCGCCACGAGCAGTACTTC
CDR3: CASSFTGGRHEQYF

size: NA
J: TRBJ2-7
V: TRBV9
D: TRBD2
DNA: TGTGCCAGCAGCGTAGCGGGAGGGACCTACGAGCAGTACTTC
CDR3: CASSVAGGTYEQYF

size: NA
J: TRBJ2-2
V: TRBV7-2
D: TRBD1
DNA: TGTGCCAGCAGCCCGGCTCCGGGACAGGGAGACACCGGGGAGCTGTTTTTT
CDR3: CASSPAPGQGDTGELFF

size: few
J: TRBJ2-7
V: TRBV27
D: NA
DNA: TGTGCCAGCAGGGCAGCCCCGGGCGAGCAGTACTTC
CDR3: CASRAAPGEQYF

size: NA
J: TRBJ1-1
V: TRBV5-1
D: NA
DNA: TGCGCCAGCAGCTTGGGGGGGTTAGGCGTGAACACTGAAGCTTTCTTT
CDR3: CASSLGGLGVNTEAFF

size: NA
J: TRBJ1-5
V: TRBV7-9
D: TRBD1
DNA: TGTGCCAGCAGCACCGGACAGGCCCCATGGCCCCAGCATTTT
CDR3: CASSTGQAPWPQHF

size: NA
J: TRBJ2-3
V: TRBV27
D: NA
DNA: TGTGCCAGCAGTAAACGGGACGGATCTTATTTCACAGATACGCAGTATTTT
CDR3: CASSKRDGSYFTDTQYF

size: NA
J: TRBJ2-7
V: TRBV5-4
D: NA
DNA: TGTGCCAGCAGCGCCGGGGCTTACGAGCAGTACTTC
CDR3: CASSAGAYEQYF

size: NA
J: TRBJ1-1
V: TRBV7-2
D: TRBD1
DNA: TGTGCCAGCAGCTTATCGTGGACAGGATATGAAGCTTTCTTT
CDR3: CASSLSWTGYEAFF

size: NA
J: TRBJ2-4
V: TRBV7-9
D: NA
DNA: TGTGCCAGCAGCTTACCTGCGGTAGACATTCAGTACTTC
CDR3: CASSLPAVDIQYF

size: NA
J: TRBJ1-3
V: TRBV5-1
D: NA
DNA: TGCGCCAGCGCCAACGACACCATATATTTT
CDR3: CASANDTIYF

size: NA
J: TRBJ2-1
V: TRBV7-9
D: TRBD2
DNA: TGTGCCAGCAGCTTGACTAGCGGGAGACCCAATGAGCAGTTCTTC
CDR3: CASSLTSGRPNEQFF

size: NA
J: TRBJ2-3
V: TRBV6-5
D: TRBD1
DNA: TGTGCCAGCAGTGTCCGGACAGGGTACACAGATACGCAGTATTTT
CDR3: CASSVRTGYTDTQYF

size: NA
J: TRBJ1-1
V: TRBV4-1
D: NA
DNA: TGCGCCAGCAGCCAAGATGATTGGGGAGGATCCACTGAAGCTTTCTTT
CDR3: CASSQDDWGGSTEAFF

size: NA
J: TRBJ2-7
V: TRBV9
D: TRBD2
DNA: TGTGCCAGCAGCGGTCAAGAGGGAGGGTTCGGCTACGAGCAGTACTTC
CDR3: CASSGQEGGFGYEQYF